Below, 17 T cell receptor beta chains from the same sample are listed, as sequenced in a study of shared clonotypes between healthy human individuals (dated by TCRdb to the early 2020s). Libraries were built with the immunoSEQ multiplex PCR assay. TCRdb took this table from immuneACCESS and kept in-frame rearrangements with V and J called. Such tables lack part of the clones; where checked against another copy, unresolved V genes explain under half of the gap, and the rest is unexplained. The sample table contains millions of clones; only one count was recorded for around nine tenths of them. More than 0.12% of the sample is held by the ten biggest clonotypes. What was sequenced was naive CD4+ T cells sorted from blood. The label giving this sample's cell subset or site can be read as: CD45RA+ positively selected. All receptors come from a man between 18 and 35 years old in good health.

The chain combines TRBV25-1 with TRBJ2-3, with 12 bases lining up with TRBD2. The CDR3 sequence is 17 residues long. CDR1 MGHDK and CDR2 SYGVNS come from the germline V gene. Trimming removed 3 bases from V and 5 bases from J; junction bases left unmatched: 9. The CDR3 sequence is CASSDQRALAGGDTQYF. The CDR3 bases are TGTGCCAGCAGTGATCAAAGGGCACTAGCGGGAGGAGATACGCAGTATTTT.

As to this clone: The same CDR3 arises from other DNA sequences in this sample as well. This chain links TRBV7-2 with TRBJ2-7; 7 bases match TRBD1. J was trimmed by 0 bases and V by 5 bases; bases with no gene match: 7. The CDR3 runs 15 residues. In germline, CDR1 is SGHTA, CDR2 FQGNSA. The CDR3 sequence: CASSLSTGTSYEQYF. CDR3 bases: TGTGCCAGCAGCCTCTCGACAGGGACCTCCTACGAGCAGTACTTC.

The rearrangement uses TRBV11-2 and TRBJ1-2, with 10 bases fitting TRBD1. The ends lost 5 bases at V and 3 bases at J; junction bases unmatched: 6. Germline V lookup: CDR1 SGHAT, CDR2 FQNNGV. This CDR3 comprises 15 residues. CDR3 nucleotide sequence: TGTGCCAGCAGCGTATCCGGGACAGGGGACTATGGCTACACCTTC. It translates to CASSVSGTGDYGYTF.

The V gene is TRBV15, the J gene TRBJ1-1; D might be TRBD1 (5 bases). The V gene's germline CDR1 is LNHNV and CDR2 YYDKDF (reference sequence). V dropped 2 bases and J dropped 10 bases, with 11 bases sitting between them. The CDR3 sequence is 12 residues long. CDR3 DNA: TGTGCCACCAGCAGAATCGGGGACGTAGCTTTCTTT. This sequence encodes CATSRIGDVAFF.

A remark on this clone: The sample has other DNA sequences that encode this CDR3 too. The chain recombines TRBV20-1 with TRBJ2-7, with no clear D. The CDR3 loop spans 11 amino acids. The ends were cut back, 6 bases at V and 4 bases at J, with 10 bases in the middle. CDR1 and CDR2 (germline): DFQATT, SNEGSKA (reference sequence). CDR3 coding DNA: TGCAGTGCCTCCGTGGCGTACGAGCAGTACTTC. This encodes CSASVAYEQYF.

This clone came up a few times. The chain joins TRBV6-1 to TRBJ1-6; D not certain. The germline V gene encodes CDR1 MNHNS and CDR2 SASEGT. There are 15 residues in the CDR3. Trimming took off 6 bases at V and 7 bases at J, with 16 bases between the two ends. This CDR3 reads CASSTWFPGNSPLHF. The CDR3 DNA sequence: TGTGCCAGCAGCACCTGGTTTCCTGGGAATTCACCCCTCCACTTT.

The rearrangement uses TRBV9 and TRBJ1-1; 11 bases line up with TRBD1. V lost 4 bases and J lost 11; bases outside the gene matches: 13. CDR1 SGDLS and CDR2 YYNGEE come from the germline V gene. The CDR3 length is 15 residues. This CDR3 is CASSIHGQGASAAFF. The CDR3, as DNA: TGTGCCAGCAGCATCCACGGACAGGGGGCCAGCGCGGCTTTCTTT.

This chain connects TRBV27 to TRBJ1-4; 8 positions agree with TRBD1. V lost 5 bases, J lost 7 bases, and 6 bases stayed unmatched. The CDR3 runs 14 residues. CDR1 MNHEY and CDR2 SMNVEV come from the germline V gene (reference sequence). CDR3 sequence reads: CASSPLDRVEKLFF. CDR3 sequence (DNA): TGTGCCAGCAGTCCCCTGGACAGGGTTGAAAAACTGTTTTTT.

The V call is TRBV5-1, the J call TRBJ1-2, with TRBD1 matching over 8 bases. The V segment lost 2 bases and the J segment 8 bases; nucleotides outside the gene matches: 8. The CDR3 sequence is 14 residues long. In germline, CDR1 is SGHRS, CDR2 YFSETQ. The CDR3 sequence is CASSFTDRERGYTF. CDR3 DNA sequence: TGCGCCAGCAGCTTCACGGACAGGGAACGCGGCTACACCTTC.

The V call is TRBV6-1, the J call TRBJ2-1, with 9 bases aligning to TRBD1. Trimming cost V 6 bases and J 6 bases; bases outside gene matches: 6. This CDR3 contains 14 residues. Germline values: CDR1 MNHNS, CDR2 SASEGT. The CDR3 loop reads CASSRDRDFNEQFF. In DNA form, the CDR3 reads TGTGCCAGCAGCCGGGACAGGGACTTCAATGAGCAGTTCTTC.

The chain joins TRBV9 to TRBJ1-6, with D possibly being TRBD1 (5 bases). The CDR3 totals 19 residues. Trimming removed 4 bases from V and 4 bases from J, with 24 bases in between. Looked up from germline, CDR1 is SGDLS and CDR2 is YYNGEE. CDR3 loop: CASSLGDPKGTGYNSPLHF. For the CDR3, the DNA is TGTGCCAGCAGCCTCGGTGATCCTAAGGGGACGGGGTATAATTCACCCCTCCACTTT.

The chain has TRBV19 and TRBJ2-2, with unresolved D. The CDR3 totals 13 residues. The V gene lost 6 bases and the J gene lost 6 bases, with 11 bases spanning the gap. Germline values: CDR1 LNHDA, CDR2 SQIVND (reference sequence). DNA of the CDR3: TGTGCCAGTAGCCCTCGGAGAGCCGGGGAGCTGTTTTTT. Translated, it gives CASSPRRAGELFF. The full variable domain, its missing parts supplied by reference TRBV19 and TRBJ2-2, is DGGITQSPKYLFRKEGQNVTLSCEQNLNHDAMYWYRQDPGQGLRLIYYSQIVNDFQKGDIAEGYSVSREKKESFPLTVTSAQKNPTAFYLCASSPRRAGELFFGEGSRLTVL.

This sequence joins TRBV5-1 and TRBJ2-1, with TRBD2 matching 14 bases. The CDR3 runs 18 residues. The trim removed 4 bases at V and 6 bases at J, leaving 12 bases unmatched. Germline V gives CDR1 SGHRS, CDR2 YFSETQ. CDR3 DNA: TGCGCCAGCAGCACTTCCTCCGGGACTAGCGGGAGAAGCAATGAGCAGTTCTTC. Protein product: CASSTSSGTSGRSNEQFF.

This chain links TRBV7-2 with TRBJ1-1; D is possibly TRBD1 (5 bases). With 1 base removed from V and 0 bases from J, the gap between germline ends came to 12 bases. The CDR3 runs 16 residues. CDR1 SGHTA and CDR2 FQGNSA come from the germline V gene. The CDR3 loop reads CASSLGPSGVNTEAFF. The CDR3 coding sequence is TGTGCCAGCAGCTTAGGCCCGTCGGGGGTGAACACTGAAGCTTTCTTT.

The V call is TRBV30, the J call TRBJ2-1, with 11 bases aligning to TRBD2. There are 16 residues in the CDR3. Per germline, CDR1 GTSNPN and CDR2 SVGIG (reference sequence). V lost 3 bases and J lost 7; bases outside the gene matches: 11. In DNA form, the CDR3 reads TGTGCCTGGAGAAAGACTAGCGGGAAAGGGGTGAATGAGCAGTTCTTC. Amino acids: CAWRKTSGKGVNEQFF.

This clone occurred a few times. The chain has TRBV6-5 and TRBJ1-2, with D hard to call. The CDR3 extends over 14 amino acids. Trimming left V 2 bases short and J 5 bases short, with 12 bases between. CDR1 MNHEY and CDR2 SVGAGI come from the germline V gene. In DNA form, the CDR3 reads TGTGCCAGCAGTTACCTGCTCGACCCTTATGGCTACACCTTC. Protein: CASSYLLDPYGYTF.

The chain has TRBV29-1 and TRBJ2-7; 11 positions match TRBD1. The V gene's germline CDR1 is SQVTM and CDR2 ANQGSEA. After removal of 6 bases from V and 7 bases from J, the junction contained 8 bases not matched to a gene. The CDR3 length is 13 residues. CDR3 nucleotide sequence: TGCAGCGTAGTCGGACAGGGGGCGGGAGAGCAGTACTTC. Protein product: CSVVGQGAGEQYF.